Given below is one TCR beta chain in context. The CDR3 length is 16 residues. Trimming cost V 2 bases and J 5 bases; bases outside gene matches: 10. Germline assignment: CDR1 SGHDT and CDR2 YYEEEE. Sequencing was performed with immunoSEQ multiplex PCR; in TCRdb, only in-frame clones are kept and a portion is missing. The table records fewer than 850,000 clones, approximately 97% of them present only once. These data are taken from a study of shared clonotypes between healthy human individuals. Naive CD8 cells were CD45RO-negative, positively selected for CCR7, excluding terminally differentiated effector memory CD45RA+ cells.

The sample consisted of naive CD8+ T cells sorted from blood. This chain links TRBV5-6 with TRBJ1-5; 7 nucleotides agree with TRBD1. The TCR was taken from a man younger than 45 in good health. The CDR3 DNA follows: TGTGCCAGCAGCTTTGGCCAACAGGGGTCGCATCAGCCCCAGCATTTT. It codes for CASSFGQQGSHQPQHF.